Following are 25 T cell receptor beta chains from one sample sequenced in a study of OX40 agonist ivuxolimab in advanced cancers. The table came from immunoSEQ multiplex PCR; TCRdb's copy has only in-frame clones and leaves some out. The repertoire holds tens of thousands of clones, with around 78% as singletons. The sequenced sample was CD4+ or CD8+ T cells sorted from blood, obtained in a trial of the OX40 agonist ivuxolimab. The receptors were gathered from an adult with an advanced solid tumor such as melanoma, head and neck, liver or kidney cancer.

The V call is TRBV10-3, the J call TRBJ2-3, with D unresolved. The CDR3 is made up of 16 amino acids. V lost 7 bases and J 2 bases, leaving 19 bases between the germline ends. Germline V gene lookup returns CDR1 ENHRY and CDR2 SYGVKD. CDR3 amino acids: CAINLDGRHVTDTQYF. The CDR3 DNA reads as TGTGCCATCAACCTGGACGGACGACATGTCACAGATACGCAGTATTTT.

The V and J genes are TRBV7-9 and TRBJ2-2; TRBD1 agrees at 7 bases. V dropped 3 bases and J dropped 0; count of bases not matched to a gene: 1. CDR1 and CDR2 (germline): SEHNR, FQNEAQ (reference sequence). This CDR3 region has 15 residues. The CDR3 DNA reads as TGTGCCAGCAGCTTGGGACAGTCGAACACCGGGGAGCTGTTTTTT. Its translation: CASSLGQSNTGELFF. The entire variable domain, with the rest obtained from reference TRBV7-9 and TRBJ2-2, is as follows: DTGVSQNPRHKITKRGQNVTFRCDPISEHNRLYWYRQTLGQGPEFLTYFQNEAQLEKSRLLSDRFSAERPKGSFSTLEIQRTEQGDSAMYLCASSLGQSNTGELFFGEGSRLTVL.

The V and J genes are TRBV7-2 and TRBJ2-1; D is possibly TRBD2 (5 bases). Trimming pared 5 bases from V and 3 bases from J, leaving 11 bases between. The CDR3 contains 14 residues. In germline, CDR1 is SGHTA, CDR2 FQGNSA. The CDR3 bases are TGTGCCAGCAGCCCCCAGACTAACTACAATGAGCAGTTCTTC. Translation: CASSPQTNYNEQFF.

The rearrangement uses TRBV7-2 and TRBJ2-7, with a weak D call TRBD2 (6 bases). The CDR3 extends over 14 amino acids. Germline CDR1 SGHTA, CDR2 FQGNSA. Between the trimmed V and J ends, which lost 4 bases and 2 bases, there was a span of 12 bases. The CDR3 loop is CASSWAGGTYEQYF. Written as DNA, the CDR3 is TGTGCCAGCAGCTGGGCCGGGGGAACCTACGAGCAGTACTTC.

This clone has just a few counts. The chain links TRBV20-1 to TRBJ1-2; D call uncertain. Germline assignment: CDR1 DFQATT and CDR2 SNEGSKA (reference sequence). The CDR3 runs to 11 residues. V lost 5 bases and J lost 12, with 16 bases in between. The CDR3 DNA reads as TGCAGTGCTCCGAGGCGTACAGACCACACCTTC. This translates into CSAPRRTDHTF.

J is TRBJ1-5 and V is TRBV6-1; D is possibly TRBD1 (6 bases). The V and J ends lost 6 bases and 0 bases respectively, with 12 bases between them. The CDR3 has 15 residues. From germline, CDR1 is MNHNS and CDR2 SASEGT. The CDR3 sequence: CASRPTGYSNQPQHF. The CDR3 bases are TGTGCCAGCAGACCCACAGGGTATAGCAATCAGCCCCAGCATTTT.

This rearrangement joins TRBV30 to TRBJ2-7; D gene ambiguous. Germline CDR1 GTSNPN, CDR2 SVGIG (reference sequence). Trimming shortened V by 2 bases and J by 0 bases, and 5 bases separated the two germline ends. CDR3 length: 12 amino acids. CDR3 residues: CAWSPLSYEQYF. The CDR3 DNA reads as TGTGCCTGGAGTCCCCTCTCCTACGAGCAGTACTTC.

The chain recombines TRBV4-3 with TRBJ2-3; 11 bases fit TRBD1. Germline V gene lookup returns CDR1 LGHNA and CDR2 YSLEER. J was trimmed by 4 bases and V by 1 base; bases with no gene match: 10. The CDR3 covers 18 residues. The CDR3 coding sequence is TGCGCCAGCAGCCAAGCCCCGCGTATGGGACAGGGGGCAGATACGCAGTATTTT. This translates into CASSQAPRMGQGADTQYF.

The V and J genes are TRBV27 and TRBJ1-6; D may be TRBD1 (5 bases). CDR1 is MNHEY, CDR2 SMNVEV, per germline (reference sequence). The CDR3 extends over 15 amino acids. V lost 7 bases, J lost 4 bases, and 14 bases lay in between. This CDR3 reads CASTSGTGYNSPLHF. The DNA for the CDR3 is TGTGCCAGCACCTCAGGGACGGGATATAATTCACCCCTCCACTTT.

The CDR3: CASTERDSTYNEQFF. CDR3 sequence (DNA): TGTGCCAGTACCGAGCGGGACTCGACATACAATGAGCAGTTCTTC. The chain uses TRBV19 and TRBJ2-1, with 7 bases fitting TRBD2. With 7 bases clipped from V and 4 bases from J, the junction kept 10 bases outside the gene matches. CDR3 length: 15 amino acids. CDR1 and CDR2 from the germline V gene are LNHDA and SQIVND (reference sequence).

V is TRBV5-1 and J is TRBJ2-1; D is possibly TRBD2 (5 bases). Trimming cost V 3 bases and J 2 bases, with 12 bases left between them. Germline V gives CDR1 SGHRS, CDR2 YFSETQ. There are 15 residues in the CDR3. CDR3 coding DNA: TGCGCCAGCAGCTCGGGGTGGTCTGCCTACAATGAGCAGTTCTTC. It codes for CASSSGWSAYNEQFF.

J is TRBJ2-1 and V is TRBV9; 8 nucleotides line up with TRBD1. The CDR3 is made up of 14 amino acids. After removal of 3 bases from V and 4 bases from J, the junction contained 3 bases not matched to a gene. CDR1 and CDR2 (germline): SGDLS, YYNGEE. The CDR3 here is CASSARTGYNEQFF. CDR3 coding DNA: TGTGCCAGCAGCGCCCGGACAGGGTACAATGAGCAGTTCTTC.

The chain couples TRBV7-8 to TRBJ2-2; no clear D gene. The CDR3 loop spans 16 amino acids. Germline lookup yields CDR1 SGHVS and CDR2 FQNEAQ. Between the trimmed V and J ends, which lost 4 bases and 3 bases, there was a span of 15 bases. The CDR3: CASSSLAEWDTGELFF. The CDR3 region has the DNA TGTGCCAGCAGCTCATTAGCCGAGTGGGACACCGGGGAGCTGTTTTTT.

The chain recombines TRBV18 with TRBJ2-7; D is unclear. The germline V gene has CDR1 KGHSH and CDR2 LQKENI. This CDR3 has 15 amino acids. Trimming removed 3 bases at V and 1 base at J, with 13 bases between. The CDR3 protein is CASSPEGSGSYEQYF. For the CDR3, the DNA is TGTGCCAGCTCACCGGAAGGGTCAGGTTCCTACGAGCAGTACTTC.

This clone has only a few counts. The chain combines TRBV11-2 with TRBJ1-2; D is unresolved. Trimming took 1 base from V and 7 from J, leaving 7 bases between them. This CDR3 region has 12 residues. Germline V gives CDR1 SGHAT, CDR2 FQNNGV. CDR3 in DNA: TGTGCCAGCAGCTTAGGGACTATTGGCTACACCTTC. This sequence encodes CASSLGTIGYTF.

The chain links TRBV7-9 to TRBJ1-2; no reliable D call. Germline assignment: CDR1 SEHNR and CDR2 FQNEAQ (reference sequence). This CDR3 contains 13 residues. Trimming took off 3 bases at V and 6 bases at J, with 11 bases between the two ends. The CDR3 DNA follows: TGTGCCAGCAGCTTGGGAGGAGTCGATGGCTACACCTTC. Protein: CASSLGGVDGYTF. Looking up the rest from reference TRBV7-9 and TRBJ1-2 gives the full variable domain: DTGVSQNPRHKITKRGQNVTFRCDPISEHNRLYWYRQTLGQGPEFLTYFQNEAQLEKSRLLSDRFSAERPKGSFSTLEIQRTEQGDSAMYLCASSLGGVDGYTFGSGTRLTVV.

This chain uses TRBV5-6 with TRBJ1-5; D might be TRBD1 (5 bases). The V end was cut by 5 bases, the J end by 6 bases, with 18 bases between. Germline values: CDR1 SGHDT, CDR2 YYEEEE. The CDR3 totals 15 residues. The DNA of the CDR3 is TGTGCCAGCAGTCTGGTTGGGGCGGCGGGTCAGCCCCAGCATTTT. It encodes CASSLVGAAGQPQHF.

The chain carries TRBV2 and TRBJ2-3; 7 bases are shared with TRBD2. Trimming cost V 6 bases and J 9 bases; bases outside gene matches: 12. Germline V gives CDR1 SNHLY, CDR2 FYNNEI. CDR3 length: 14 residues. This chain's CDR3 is CASRRGLAEGTQYF. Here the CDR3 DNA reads TGTGCCAGCAGGCGCGGGCTAGCGGAAGGGACGCAGTATTTT. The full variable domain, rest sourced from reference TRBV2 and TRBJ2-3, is EPEVTQTPSHQVTQMGQEVILRCVPISNHLYFYWYRQILGQKVEFLVSFYNNEISEKSEIFDDQFSVERPDGSNFTLKIRSTKLEDSAMYFCASRRGLAEGTQYFGPGTRLTVL.

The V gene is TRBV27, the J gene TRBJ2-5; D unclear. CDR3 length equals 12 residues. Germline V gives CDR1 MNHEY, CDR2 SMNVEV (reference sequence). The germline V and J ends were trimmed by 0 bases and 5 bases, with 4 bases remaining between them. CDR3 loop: CASSLSGETQYF. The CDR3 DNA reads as TGTGCCAGCAGTTTATCGGGGGAGACCCAGTACTTC.

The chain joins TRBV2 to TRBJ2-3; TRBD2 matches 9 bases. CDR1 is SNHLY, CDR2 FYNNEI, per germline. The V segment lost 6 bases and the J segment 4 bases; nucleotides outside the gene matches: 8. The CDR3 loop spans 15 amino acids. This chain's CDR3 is CASRMTLAGSDTQYF. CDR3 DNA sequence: TGTGCCAGCAGGATGACTCTAGCGGGGTCAGATACGCAGTATTTT.

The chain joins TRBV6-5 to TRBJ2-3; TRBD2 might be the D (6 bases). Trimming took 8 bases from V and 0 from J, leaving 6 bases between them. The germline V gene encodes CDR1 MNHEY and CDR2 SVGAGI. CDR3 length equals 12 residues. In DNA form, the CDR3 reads TGTGCCAGCGCGGGGAGCACAGATACGCAGTATTTT. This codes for CASAGSTDTQYF.

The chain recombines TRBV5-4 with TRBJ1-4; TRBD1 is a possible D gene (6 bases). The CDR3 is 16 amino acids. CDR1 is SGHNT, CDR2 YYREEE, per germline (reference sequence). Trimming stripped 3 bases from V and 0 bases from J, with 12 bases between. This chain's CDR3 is CASSSGGGATNEKLFF. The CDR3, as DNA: TGTGCCAGCAGCTCTGGGGGCGGGGCAACTAATGAAAAACTGTTTTTT. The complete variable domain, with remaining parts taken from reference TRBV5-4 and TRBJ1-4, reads ETGVTQSPTHLIKTRGQQVTLRCSSQSGHNTVSWYQQALGQGPQFIFQYYREEENGRGNFPPRFSGLQFPNYSSELNVNALELDDSALYLCASSSGGGATNEKLFFGSGTQLSVL.

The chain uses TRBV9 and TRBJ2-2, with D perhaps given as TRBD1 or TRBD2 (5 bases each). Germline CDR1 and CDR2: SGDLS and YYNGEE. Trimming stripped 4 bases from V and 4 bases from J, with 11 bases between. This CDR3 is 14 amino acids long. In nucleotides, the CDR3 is TGTGCCAGCAGCACGGGACCGAGCACCGGGGAGCTGTTTTTT. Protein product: CASSTGPSTGELFF.

The DNA of the CDR3 is TGTGCCACCAGCAGTCGGGGCGGGGGATACACCGGGGAGCTGTTTTTT. Translated, it gives CATSSRGGGYTGELFF. The chain carries TRBV15 and TRBJ2-2; 7 nucleotides agree with TRBD2. J gave up 3 bases and V 3 bases, and 7 bases lay outside the gene matches. The CDR3 loop spans 16 amino acids. CDR1 is LNHNV, CDR2 YYDKDF, per germline (reference sequence).

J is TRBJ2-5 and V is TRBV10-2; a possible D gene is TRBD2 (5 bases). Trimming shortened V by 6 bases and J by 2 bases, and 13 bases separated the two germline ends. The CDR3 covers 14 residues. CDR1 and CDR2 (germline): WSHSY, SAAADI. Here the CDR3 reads CASSPAGRQETQYF. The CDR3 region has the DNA TGCGCCAGCAGCCCCGCGGGCCGACAAGAGACCCAGTACTTC.